This T cell receptor beta chain derives from a study of blood T cell repertoires in COVID-19. The CDR3 is 18 residues long. Germline lookup yields CDR1 SEHNR and CDR2 FQNEAQ (reference sequence). Between the trimmed V and J ends, which lost 1 base and 0 bases, there was a span of 16 bases. The table came from immunoSEQ multiplex PCR; TCRdb's copy has only in-frame clones and leaves some out. The sample includes over 200,000 clones, 65% to 90% of them seen just once. There are a few counts of this clone. Sequencing used PBMCs or T cells enriched from blood (not recorded which). This chain connects TRBV7-9 to TRBJ2-1, with unresolved D. The TCR comes from a man between 18 and 35 years old who had recovered from COVID-19. Written as DNA, the CDR3 is TGTGCCAGCAGCTTAGGCGGTCGTCCAGAAAGCTCCTACAATGAGCAGTTCTTC. Translated, it gives CASSLGGRPESSYNEQFF.